What follows is one T cell receptor (beta chain) and its context. Germline V CDR1 and CDR2: SGHTA, FQGTGA. The length of the CDR3 is 17 residues. With 3 bases clipped from V and 0 bases from J, the junction kept 6 bases outside the gene matches. This sample is part of a study of blood T cell repertoires in COVID-19. The overall study: COVID-19 samples collected from the United States, Italy and Spain covered acute and convalescent phases.

Methods used by the authors: Estimation of nucleated cell counts relied on the amplification of reference gene primers. TCRdb's table, derived via immunoSEQ multiplex PCR, lists solely in-frame clones and lacks some. The D gene and trimming were derived from the DNA, and the V and J assignments and clone size from that table. The sample contains about 260,000 clones, over 70% of which appear only once. Seattle cases were enrolled at active infection and followed longitudinally. Sequencing input: peripheral blood. The chain has TRBV7-3 and TRBJ2-2; 8 nucleotides agree with TRBD2. This receptor was obtained from a woman in her seventies with COVID-19, enrolled during active disease. CDR3 residues: CASSFPRAGANTGELFF. The DNA of the CDR3 is TGTGCCAGCAGCTTCCCCAGAGCGGGAGCGAACACCGGGGAGCTGTTTTTT.